This entry describes one TCR beta chain. What it binds is unknown. From RNA transcripts, TCR beta CDR3 regions were amplified. Primed by the HTBI set, a first-round RT-PCR was run on the TCR CDR3. A single record per CDR3 protein comes from TCRdb applying MiXCR to the multiplex PCR reads. The data contain 200,000 to 250,000 distinct CDR3 sequences, less than 20% of them singletons. The data originate from a study of T cells in Graves' hyperthyroidism and ophthalmopathy. Study information: Peripheral blood collection took place at initial diagnosis, before any treatment. Findings and caveats of the study: The blood repertoire included most of the expanded thyroid clonotypes above 0.001.

The CDR3 covers 20 residues. V trimming: 0 bases; J trimming: 1 base; junction bases outside the gene matches: 10. In germline, CDR1 is DFQATT, CDR2 SNEGSKA (reference sequence). The TCR comes from a woman younger than 30 with Graves' ophthalmopathy. The chain employs TRBV20-1 and TRBJ2-1; TRBD2 matches at 15 bases. Sequencing was performed on blood. The CDR3 region has the DNA TGCAGTGCTAGAGATAAAGGACTAGCGGGGGGGCCTTCTTCCTACAATGAGCAGTTCTTC. Its protein product is CSARDKGLAGGPSSYNEQFF.